Detailed here is one T cell receptor (beta chain). The RNA, roughly 0.45 to 1 ug, was put through reverse transcription using random hexamers. One entry per CDR3 protein, called by TCRdb with MiXCR from the immunoSEQ multiplex PCR reads. Of some 110,000 distinct CDR3 sequences in the sample, approximately 95% were seen once. These data are taken from a study of CD8 T cells in Susac syndrome. The CDR3 sequence is 13 residues long. Germline CDR1 is MNHEY and CDR2 is SMNVEV (reference sequence). Trimming pared 0 bases from V and 5 bases from J, leaving 6 bases between. Sequences were obtained from CD8+ T cells from PBMCs. J is TRBJ2-3 and V is TRBV27, with D unresolved. The clonotype comes from a human donor with multiple sclerosis. The DNA of the CDR3 is TGTGCCAGCAGTTTATCACGGAAAGATACGCAGTATTTT. Protein product: CASSLSRKDTQYF.